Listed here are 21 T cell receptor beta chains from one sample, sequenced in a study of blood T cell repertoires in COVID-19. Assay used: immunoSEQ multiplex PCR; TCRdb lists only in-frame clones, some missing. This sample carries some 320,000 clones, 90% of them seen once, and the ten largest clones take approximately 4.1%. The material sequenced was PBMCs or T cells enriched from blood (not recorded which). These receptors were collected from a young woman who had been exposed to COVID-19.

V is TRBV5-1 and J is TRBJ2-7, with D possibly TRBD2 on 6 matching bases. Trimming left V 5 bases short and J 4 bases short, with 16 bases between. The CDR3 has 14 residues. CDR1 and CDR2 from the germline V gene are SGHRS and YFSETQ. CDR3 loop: CASSRGLGIYEQYF. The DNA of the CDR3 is TGCGCCAGCAGTCGGGGACTCGGGATTTACGAGCAGTACTTC.

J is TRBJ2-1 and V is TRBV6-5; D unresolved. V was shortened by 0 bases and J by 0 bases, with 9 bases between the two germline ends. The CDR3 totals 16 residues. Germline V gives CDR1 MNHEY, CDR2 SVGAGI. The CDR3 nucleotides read TGTGCCAGCAGTTACTCGGCGGTGCTCTCCTACAATGAGCAGTTCTTC. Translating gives CASSYSAVLSYNEQFF.

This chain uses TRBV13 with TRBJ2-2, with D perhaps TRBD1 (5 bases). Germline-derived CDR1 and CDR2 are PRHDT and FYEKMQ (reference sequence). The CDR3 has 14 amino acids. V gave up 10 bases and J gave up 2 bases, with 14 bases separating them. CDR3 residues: CATVRTLNTGELFF. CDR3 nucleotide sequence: TGTGCCACCGTCAGGACACTTAACACCGGGGAGCTGTTTTTT.

In nucleotides, the CDR3 is TGTGCCACCAGCAGAGGAGCGGGGGGATACAATGAGCAGTTCTTC. This gives the protein CATSRGAGGYNEQFF. The chain joins TRBV15 to TRBJ2-1; 9 nucleotides match TRBD2. V was clipped by 1 base and J by 4 bases; unmatched bases: 2. The CDR3 is 15 residues long. Germline assignment: CDR1 LNHNV and CDR2 YYDKDF (reference sequence).

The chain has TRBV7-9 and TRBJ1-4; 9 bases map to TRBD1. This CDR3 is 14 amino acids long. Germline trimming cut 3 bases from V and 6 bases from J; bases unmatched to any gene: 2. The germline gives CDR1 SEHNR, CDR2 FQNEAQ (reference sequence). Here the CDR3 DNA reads TGTGCCAGCAGCTTTTGGGACAGGGATGAAAAACTGTTTTTT. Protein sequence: CASSFWDRDEKLFF.

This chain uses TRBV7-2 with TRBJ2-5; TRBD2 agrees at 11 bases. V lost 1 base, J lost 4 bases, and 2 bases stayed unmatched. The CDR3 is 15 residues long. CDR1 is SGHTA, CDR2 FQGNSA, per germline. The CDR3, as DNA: TGTGCCAGCAGCTTAGTAGCGGGGGGGCGAGAGACCCAGTACTTC. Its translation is CASSLVAGGRETQYF.

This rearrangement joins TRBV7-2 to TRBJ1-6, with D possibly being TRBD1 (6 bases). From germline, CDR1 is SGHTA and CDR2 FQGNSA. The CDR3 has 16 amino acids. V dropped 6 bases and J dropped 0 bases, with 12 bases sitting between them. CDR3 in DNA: TGTGCCAGCAGACAGGACAGAAGCTCCTATAATTCACCCCTCCACTTT. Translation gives CASRQDRSSYNSPLHF.

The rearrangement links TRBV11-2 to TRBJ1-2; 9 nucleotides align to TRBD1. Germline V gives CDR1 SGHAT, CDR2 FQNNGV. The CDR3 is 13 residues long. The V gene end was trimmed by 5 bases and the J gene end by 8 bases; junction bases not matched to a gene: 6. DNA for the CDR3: TGTGCCAGCAGCCAGGGACAGGGTAACGGCTACACCTTC. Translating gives CASSQGQGNGYTF.

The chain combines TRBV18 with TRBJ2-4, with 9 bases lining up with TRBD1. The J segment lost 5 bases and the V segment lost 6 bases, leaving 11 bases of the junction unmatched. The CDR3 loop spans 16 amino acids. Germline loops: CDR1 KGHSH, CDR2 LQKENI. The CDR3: CASSSGTGNIQNIQYF. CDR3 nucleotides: TGTGCCAGCTCCTCCGGGACAGGGAACATCCAAAACATTCAGTACTTC. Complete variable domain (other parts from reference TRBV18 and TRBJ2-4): NAGVMQNPRHLVRRRGQEARLRCSPMKGHSHVYWYRQLPEEGLKFMVYLQKENIIDESGMPKERFSAEFPKEGPSILRIQQVVRGDSAAYFCASSSGTGNIQNIQYFGAGTRLSVL.

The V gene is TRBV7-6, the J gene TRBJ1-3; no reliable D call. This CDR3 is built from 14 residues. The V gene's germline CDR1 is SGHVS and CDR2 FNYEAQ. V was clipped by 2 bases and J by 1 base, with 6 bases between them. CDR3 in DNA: TGTGCCAGCAGCTTACGGGATTCTGGAAACACCATATATTTT. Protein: CASSLRDSGNTIYF.

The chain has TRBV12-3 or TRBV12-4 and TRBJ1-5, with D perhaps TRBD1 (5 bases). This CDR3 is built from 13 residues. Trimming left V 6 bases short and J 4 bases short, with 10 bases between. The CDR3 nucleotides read TGTGCCAGCAGCTCCAACAGGAATCAGCCCCAGCATTTT. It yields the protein CASSSNRNQPQHF.

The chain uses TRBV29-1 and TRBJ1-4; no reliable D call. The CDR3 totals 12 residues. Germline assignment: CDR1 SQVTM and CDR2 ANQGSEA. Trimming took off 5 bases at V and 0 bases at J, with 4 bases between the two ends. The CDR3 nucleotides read TGCAGCGTTCAAACAACTAATGAAAAACTGTTTTTT. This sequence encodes CSVQTTNEKLFF.

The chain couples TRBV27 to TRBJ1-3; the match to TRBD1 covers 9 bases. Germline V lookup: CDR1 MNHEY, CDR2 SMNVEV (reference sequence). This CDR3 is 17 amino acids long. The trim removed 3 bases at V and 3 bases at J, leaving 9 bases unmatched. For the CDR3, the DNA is TGTGCCAGCAGTTTCCCGGACAGGGGAGCGGTTGGAAACACCATATATTTT. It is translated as CASSFPDRGAVGNTIYF.

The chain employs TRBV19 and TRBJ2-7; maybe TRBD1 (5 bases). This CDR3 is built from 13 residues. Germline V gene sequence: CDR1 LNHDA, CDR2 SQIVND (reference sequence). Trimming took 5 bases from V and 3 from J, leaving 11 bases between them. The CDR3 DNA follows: TGTGCCAGTAGTGCAGGCAGGGTCTACGAGCAGTACTTC. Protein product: CASSAGRVYEQYF.

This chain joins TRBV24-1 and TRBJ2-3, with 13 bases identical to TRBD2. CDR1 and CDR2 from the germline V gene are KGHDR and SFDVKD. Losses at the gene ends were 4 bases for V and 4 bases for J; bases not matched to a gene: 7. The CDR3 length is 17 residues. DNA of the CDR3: TGTGCCACCAGTGACCCCGGACTAGCGGGGGCCCCAGATACGCAGTATTTT. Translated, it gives CATSDPGLAGAPDTQYF.

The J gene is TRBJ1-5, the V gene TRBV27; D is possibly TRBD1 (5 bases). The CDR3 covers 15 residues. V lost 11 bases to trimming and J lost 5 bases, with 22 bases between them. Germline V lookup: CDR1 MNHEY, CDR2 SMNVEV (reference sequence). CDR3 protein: CAYFREGAIYQPQHF. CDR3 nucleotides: TGTGCCTATTTCAGGGAAGGGGCAATTTATCAGCCCCAGCATTTT.

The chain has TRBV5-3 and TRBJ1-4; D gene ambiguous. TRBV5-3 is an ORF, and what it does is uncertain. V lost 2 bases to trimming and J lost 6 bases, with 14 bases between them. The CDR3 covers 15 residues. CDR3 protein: CARSFICRGDEKLFF. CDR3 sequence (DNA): TGTGCCAGAAGCTTCATCTGCCGCGGGGATGAAAAACTGTTTTTT.

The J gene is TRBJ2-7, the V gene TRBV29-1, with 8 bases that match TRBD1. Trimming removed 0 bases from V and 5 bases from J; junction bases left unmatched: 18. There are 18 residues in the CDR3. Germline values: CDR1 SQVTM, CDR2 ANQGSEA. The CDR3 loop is CSVEDGPPGQGRNHEQYF. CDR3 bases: TGCAGCGTTGAAGATGGTCCCCCCGGACAGGGAAGAAACCACGAGCAGTACTTC.

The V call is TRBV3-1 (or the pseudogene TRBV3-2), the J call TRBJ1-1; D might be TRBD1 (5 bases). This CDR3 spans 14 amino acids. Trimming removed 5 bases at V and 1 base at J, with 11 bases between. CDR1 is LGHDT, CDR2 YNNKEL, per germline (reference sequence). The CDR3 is CASSGGLWNTEAFF. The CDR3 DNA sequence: TGTGCCAGCAGCGGGGGACTGTGGAACACTGAAGCTTTCTTT.

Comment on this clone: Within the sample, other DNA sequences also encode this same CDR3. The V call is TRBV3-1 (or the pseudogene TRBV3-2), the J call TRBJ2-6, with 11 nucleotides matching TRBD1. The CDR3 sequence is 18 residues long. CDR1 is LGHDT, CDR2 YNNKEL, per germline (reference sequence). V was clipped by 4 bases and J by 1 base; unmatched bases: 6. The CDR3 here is CASSPPGQGVSGANVLTF. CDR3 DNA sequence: TGTGCCAGCAGCCCTCCGGGACAGGGGGTTTCTGGGGCCAACGTCCTGACTTTC.

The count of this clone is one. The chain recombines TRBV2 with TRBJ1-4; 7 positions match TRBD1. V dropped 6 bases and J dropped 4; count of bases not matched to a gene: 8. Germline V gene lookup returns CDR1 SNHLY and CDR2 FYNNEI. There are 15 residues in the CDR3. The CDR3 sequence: CASRDRPLINEKLFF. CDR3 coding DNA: TGTGCCAGCAGGGACAGGCCTTTGATTAATGAAAAACTGTTTTTT.